This T cell receptor (beta chain) was identified in a study of T cell changes during pregnancy in multiple sclerosis. Method: immunoSEQ multiplex PCR; TCRdb's copy keeps in-frame clones and lacks some. The sample carries over 45,000 clones, approximately 92% recorded once. The CDR3 consists of 15 residues. The V gene end was trimmed by 0 bases and the J gene end by 6 bases; junction bases not matched to a gene: 6. Germline lookup yields CDR1 SGDLS and CDR2 YYNGEE. The chain links TRBV9 to TRBJ2-1; 7 bases map to TRBD2. This clonotype was obtained from a female donor with multiple sclerosis, enrolled in a pregnancy study. Sequenced here: peripheral blood, sampled in the third trimester of pregnancy. CDR3 region: CASSVDRGGPNEQFF. CDR3 sequence (DNA): TGTGCCAGCAGCGTAGATCGGGGAGGGCCCAATGAGCAGTTCTTC.